What follows are 27 T cell receptor beta chains derived from one specimen sequenced in a study of OX40 agonist ivuxolimab in advanced cancers. Using immunoSEQ multiplex PCR, the repertoire was profiled, and TCRdb retains in-frame clones only, with some absent. The sample includes around 60,000 clones, about four fifths of them seen just once. The specimen comprised CD4+ or CD8+ T cells sorted from blood, sampled in a trial of the OX40 agonist ivuxolimab. These receptor sequences come from an adult with an advanced solid tumor such as melanoma, head and neck, liver or kidney cancer.

This clone was recorded at least ten times. The V gene is TRBV11-2, the J gene TRBJ2-1; 7 bases agree with TRBD2. Germline-derived CDR1 and CDR2 are SGHAT and FQNNGV. After removal of 5 bases from V and 3 bases from J, the junction contained 13 bases not matched to a gene. This CDR3 is 17 amino acids long. The CDR3 sequence is CASSQSTGTNGYNEQFF. DNA for the CDR3: TGTGCCAGCAGCCAATCAACCGGGACTAATGGCTACAATGAGCAGTTCTTC.

This clone was recorded once. V usage is TRBV20-1 and J usage is TRBJ2-5; D remains unclear. Deletions cut 0 bases from V and 5 bases from J, with 4 bases between. From germline, CDR1 is DFQATT and CDR2 SNEGSKA (reference sequence). The CDR3 sequence is 11 residues long. The CDR3 here is CSARDRETQYF. The CDR3 nucleotides read TGCAGTGCTAGAGACCGGGAGACCCAGTACTTC.

This clone came up a few times. The CDR3 loop is CASSSPTPNTEAFF. In DNA, the CDR3 is TGTGCCAGCAGCTCCCCGACGCCGAACACTGAAGCTTTCTTT. The gene calls are TRBV11-2 and TRBJ1-1; the D is unclear. The ends were cut back, 4 bases at V and 1 base at J, with 10 bases in the middle. In germline, CDR1 is SGHAT, CDR2 FQNNGV. The CDR3 contains 14 residues.

This clone was recorded only once. The V gene is TRBV9, the J gene TRBJ2-1; D gene ambiguous. The CDR3 totals 14 residues. The germline V and J ends were trimmed by 4 bases and 2 bases, with 10 bases remaining between them. Per the germline V gene, CDR1 is SGDLS and CDR2 is YYNGEE. The CDR3 reads CASSLGNTYNEQFF. CDR3 coding DNA: TGTGCCAGCAGCCTGGGGAATACCTACAATGAGCAGTTCTTC.

The V gene is TRBV7-6, the J gene TRBJ1-4; D unclear. V was trimmed by 5 bases and J by 6 bases, leaving 16 bases between them. There are 15 residues in the CDR3. Germline V gives CDR1 SGHVS, CDR2 FNYEAQ. DNA for the CDR3: TGTGCCAGCAGCCTTGCCCCTAATAGCGATGAAAAACTGTTTTTT. Residues: CASSLAPNSDEKLFF.

This clone was found once. The chain is built from TRBV27 and TRBJ2-1; 8 bases agree with TRBD1. The CDR3 length is 15 residues. Germline V gives CDR1 MNHEY, CDR2 SMNVEV (reference sequence). Losses at the gene ends were 3 bases for V and 5 bases for J; bases not matched to a gene: 6. The CDR3 reads CASSFRQGSHNEQFF. The CDR3 DNA follows: TGTGCCAGCAGTTTCCGACAGGGGTCCCACAATGAGCAGTTCTTC.

This rearrangement joins TRBV19 to TRBJ2-1; TRBD1 matches 7 bases. The ends lost 2 bases at V and 6 bases at J; junction bases unmatched: 4. CDR1 and CDR2 (germline): LNHDA, SQIVND (reference sequence). The CDR3 sequence is 14 residues long. DNA of the CDR3: TGTGCCAGTAGTATATTCGGACAGGTCAATGAGCAGTTCTTC. Its translation: CASSIFGQVNEQFF.

The sample holds a few counts of this clone. The chain has TRBV29-1 and TRBJ1-1, with D hard to call. The germline V gene encodes CDR1 SQVTM and CDR2 ANQGSEA. This CDR3 is 10 amino acids long. The V gene lost 5 bases and the J gene lost 4 bases, with 5 bases spanning the gap. CDR3 in DNA: TGCAGCGTTAGAAGCACTGAAGCTTTCTTT. Translation gives CSVRSTEAFF.

The J gene is TRBJ2-1, the V gene TRBV6-1, with TRBD1 matching over 10 bases. The CDR3 totals 14 residues. V dropped 8 bases and J dropped 3; count of bases not matched to a gene: 4. The germline V gene encodes CDR1 MNHNS and CDR2 SASEGT. CDR3 amino acids: CASFRDRGYNEQFF. For the CDR3, the DNA is TGTGCCAGCTTCCGGGACAGGGGCTACAATGAGCAGTTCTTC.

This sequence joins TRBV2 and TRBJ2-1, with TRBD2 matching 11 bases. The CDR3 totals 14 residues. Per the germline V gene, CDR1 is SNHLY and CDR2 is FYNNEI. V shed 10 bases and J 0 bases; nucleotides not matched to a gene: 2. The CDR3 DNA is TGTGCCACCACTAGCGGGAGCTCCTACAATGAGCAGTTCTTC. Its translation: CATTSGSSYNEQFF.

The chain couples TRBV7-9 to TRBJ1-1; TRBD1 is a possible D gene (5 bases). The germline gives CDR1 SEHNR, CDR2 FQNEAQ (reference sequence). V lost 4 bases, J lost 3 bases, and 15 bases lay in between. CDR3 size: 15 residues. CDR3 sequence (DNA): TGTGCCAGCAGCTCGAGCCGCGTGGGGGACACTGAAGCTTTCTTT. Translated: CASSSSRVGDTEAFF.

The chain combines TRBV28 with TRBJ1-1; D unclear. CDR1 and CDR2 (germline): MDHEN, SYDVKM. This CDR3 is 14 amino acids long. V lost 5 bases to trimming and J lost 2 bases, with 12 bases between them. This CDR3 is CASSTSTPNTEAFF. In nucleotides, the CDR3 is TGTGCCAGCAGTACCTCGACACCAAACACTGAAGCTTTCTTT. The full variable domain, with the rest looked up from reference TRBV28 and TRBJ1-1, is DVKVTQSSRYLVKRTGEKVFLECVQDMDHENMFWYRQDPGLGLRLIYFSYDVKMKEKGDIPEGYSVSREKKERFSLILESASTNQTSMYLCASSTSTPNTEAFFGQGTRLTVV.

This clone has a handful of counts. The J gene is TRBJ2-3, the V gene TRBV9; D may be TRBD2 (6 bases). The CDR3 has 16 residues. V was shortened by 0 bases and J by 2 bases, with 13 bases between the two germline ends. Germline V lookup: CDR1 SGDLS, CDR2 YYNGEE. CDR3 DNA: TGTGCCAGCAGCGTAGAAGGAGGGGTCTACACAGATACGCAGTATTTT. As protein: CASSVEGGVYTDTQYF.

Here the CDR3 DNA reads TGTGCCAGCAGCACAGTGTTCGGCACAGATACGCAGTATTTT. This sequence encodes CASSTVFGTDTQYF. The chain has TRBV28 and TRBJ2-3, with D unclear. The CDR3 extends over 14 amino acids. The ends were cut back, 6 bases at V and 1 base at J, with 11 bases in the middle. Per the germline V gene, CDR1 is MDHEN and CDR2 is SYDVKM.

The table lists this clone with a count of one. The J gene is TRBJ2-3, the V gene TRBV10-3; D possibly corresponds to TRBD2 (6 bases). Germline V lookup: CDR1 ENHRY, CDR2 SYGVKD. V lost 4 bases, J lost 8 bases, and 25 bases lay in between. CDR3 length equals 17 residues. The CDR3 DNA reads as TGTGCCATCAGTGGTTTCGGGACCTACGGGTGGGAGGCTACGCAGTATTTT. Its protein product is CAISGFGTYGWEATQYF.

The chain couples TRBV30 to TRBJ2-5; tentative D call: TRBD2 (5 bases). The germline V gene encodes CDR1 GTSNPN and CDR2 SVGIG (reference sequence). The CDR3 extends over 13 amino acids. Trimming removed 3 bases at V and 1 base at J, with 9 bases between. CDR3 sequence reads: CAWRRESQETQYF. For the CDR3, the DNA is TGTGCCTGGAGAAGGGAGTCCCAAGAGACCCAGTACTTC.

This clone was detected a few times. This rearrangement joins TRBV11-3 to TRBJ2-5, with TRBD1 identical over 7 bases. J lost 5 bases, V lost 1 base, and 4 bases had no gene match. The CDR3 is made up of 14 amino acids. Germline V lookup: CDR1 SGHNT, CDR2 YENEEA. CDR3 protein: CASSLVGGLETQYF. In DNA, the CDR3 is TGTGCCAGCAGCTTAGTAGGGGGCTTGGAGACCCAGTACTTC.

V usage is TRBV5-1 and J usage is TRBJ2-2; no reliable D call. Trimming left V 2 bases short and J 0 bases short, with 5 bases between. This CDR3 has 14 residues. Germline CDR1 and CDR2: SGHRS and YFSETQ. CDR3 sequence: CASSFSANTGELFF. The CDR3 DNA is TGCGCCAGCAGCTTCTCTGCGAACACCGGGGAGCTGTTTTTT.

The chain uses TRBV18 and TRBJ1-2; D ambiguous. CDR1 and CDR2 (germline): KGHSH, LQKENI. The CDR3 sequence is 12 residues long. Between the trimmed V and J ends, which lost 6 bases and 4 bases, there was a span of 9 bases. CDR3 coding DNA: TGTGCCAGCTCCGGCGGCATCTATGGCTACACCTTC. This codes for CASSGGIYGYTF.

The genes are TRBV7-8 and TRBJ2-7; D is tentatively TRBD1 or TRBD2 (5 bases each). Germline V gives CDR1 SGHVS, CDR2 FQNEAQ. The V end was cut by 8 bases, the J end by 1 base, with 12 bases between. The CDR3 runs to 13 residues. The CDR3 DNA is TGTGCCAGCGGCCTCAGGGAGTCCTACGAGCAGTACTTC. This translates into CASGLRESYEQYF.

A note on this clone: This CDR3 is missing its conserved last phenylalanine or tryptophan, likely due to a read error. CDR3 in DNA: TGCGCCAGCAGCCAAGCACCGGAGGTAAAATGGCATGGCTACACCTCC. Its protein is CASSQAPEVKWHGYTS. The chain carries TRBV4-1 and TRBJ1-2; D is unclear. The CDR3 extends over 16 amino acids. The germline V gene has CDR1 MGHRA and CDR2 YSYEKL. V lost 1 base, J lost 6 bases, and 18 bases lay in between.

The count of this clone is one. The rearrangement joins TRBV6-5 to TRBJ2-7, with D tentatively TRBD1 (6 bases). Trimming shortened V by 6 bases and J by 3 bases, and 15 bases separated the two germline ends. Germline values: CDR1 MNHEY, CDR2 SVGAGI. CDR3 length equals 14 residues. This CDR3 reads CASSLRTARYEQYF. In DNA, the CDR3 is TGTGCCAGCAGCCTCCGGACAGCCCGCTACGAGCAGTACTTC.

This chain links TRBV6-6 with TRBJ2-1; 8 bases are shared with TRBD2. Trimming removed 7 bases from V and 4 bases from J; junction bases left unmatched: 6. The CDR3 runs to 14 residues. The germline gives CDR1 MNHNY, CDR2 SVGAGI (reference sequence). Here the CDR3 reads CASMGQREYNEQFF. The CDR3, as DNA: TGTGCCAGCATGGGGCAGCGGGAGTACAATGAGCAGTTCTTC.

V and J are TRBV7-3 and TRBJ2-1; D possibly corresponds to TRBD1 (6 bases). V was clipped by 2 bases and J by 2 bases, with 7 bases between them. From germline, CDR1 is SGHTA and CDR2 FQGTGA. This CDR3 has 14 amino acids. The CDR3 nucleotides read TGTGCCAGCAGCTTAGAGGGGGCCTACAATGAGCAGTTCTTC. This encodes CASSLEGAYNEQFF.

This chain connects TRBV7-8 to TRBJ2-7, with D possibly matching TRBD2 (6 bases). The CDR3 has 14 residues. V was clipped by 1 base and J by 3 bases, with 10 bases between them. From germline, CDR1 is SGHVS and CDR2 FQNEAQ. The CDR3, as DNA: TGTGCCAGCAGCTTAGAGGTCGGGGGCTACGAGCAGTACTTC. As protein: CASSLEVGGYEQYF.

V usage is TRBV5-4 and J usage is TRBJ2-4; D is unresolved. Looked up from germline, CDR1 is SGHNT and CDR2 is YYREEE (reference sequence). The ends were cut back, 5 bases at V and 1 base at J, with 10 bases in the middle. The CDR3 spans 14 residues. The CDR3 reads CASSQANAKNIQYF. In nucleotides, the CDR3 is TGTGCCAGCAGTCAAGCGAATGCCAAAAACATTCAGTACTTC. Using reference TRBV5-4 and TRBJ2-4 for the parts outside the CDR3, the full variable domain is ETGVTQSPTHLIKTRGQQVTLRCSSQSGHNTVSWYQQALGQGPQFIFQYYREEENGRGNFPPRFSGLQFPNYSSELNVNALELDDSALYLCASSQANAKNIQYFGAGTRLSVL.

The J gene is TRBJ2-1, the V gene TRBV5-1, with TRBD1 matching 12 bases. This CDR3 has 17 amino acids. V was pared by 2 bases and J by 7 bases, with 10 bases of the junction left unmatched. Germline V gene data show CDR1 as SGHRS and CDR2 as YFSETQ. The CDR3 DNA follows: TGCGCCAGCAGCTTAGGGACAGGGGGCAGGTCAGTTAATGAGCAGTTCTTC. Protein sequence: CASSLGTGGRSVNEQFF.